The 10 T cell receptor beta chains reported below all come from one sample, sequenced in a study of T cell responses to AZD1222 COVID-19 vaccine. Data came from immunoSEQ multiplex PCR; TCRdb stores just in-frame clones and leaves some out. The data contain approximately 120,000 clones, around 89% of them singletons. Sequences were derived from peripheral blood, sampled on day 0 of AZD1222 vaccination. The receptors shown here come from an adult in good health.

The CDR3 protein is CASSYGGGGSNYGYTF. As DNA, the CDR3 is TGTGCCAGCAGTTACGGGGGAGGGGGCTCTAACTATGGCTACACCTTC. V gene TRBV6-5 combines with J gene TRBJ1-2; 7 bases are shared with TRBD1. With V trimmed by 2 bases and J by 0 bases, 6 bases remained unmatched. There are 16 residues in the CDR3. CDR1 is MNHEY, CDR2 SVGAGI, per germline.

This clone was seen once. The chain couples TRBV5-5 to TRBJ2-7; D gene ambiguous. The CDR3 consists of 11 residues. Trimming removed 4 bases from V and 2 bases from J, with 4 bases in between. CDR1 SGHKS and CDR2 YYEKEE come from the germline V gene (reference sequence). The CDR3 bases are TGTGCCAGCAGCCCGACCTACGAGCAGTACTTC. It encodes CASSPTYEQYF.

The chain uses TRBV5-8 and TRBJ2-7; TRBD1 is a possible D gene (6 bases). Germline V gene sequence: CDR1 SGHTS, CDR2 YDEGEE. The CDR3 contains 13 residues. V shed 4 bases and J shed 7 bases, with 15 bases lying between them. In DNA, the CDR3 is TGTGCCAGCAGCCCGACAGGCTCTAAAGAGCAGTACTTC. Amino acid sequence: CASSPTGSKEQYF.

In nucleotides, the CDR3 is TGTGCCAGCAGTTTACAGACTCCCTCTAGGGGCTACACCTTC. Protein sequence: CASSLQTPSRGYTF. The chain carries TRBV28 and TRBJ1-2; D is uncertain. The CDR3 is 14 residues long. With 2 bases removed from V and 8 bases from J, the gap between germline ends came to 15 bases. The germline V gene encodes CDR1 MDHEN and CDR2 SYDVKM.

This clone was detected only a few times. The V call is TRBV27, the J call TRBJ1-6; no clear D gene. Germline V gives CDR1 MNHEY, CDR2 SMNVEV (reference sequence). The V end was cut by 3 bases, the J end by 4 bases, with 7 bases between. The CDR3 extends over 14 amino acids. The CDR3 sequence: CASSFPAYNSPLHF. The CDR3 bases are TGTGCCAGCAGTTTCCCAGCTTATAATTCACCCCTCCACTTT.

The chain couples TRBV25-1 to TRBJ2-2, with a possible D match to TRBD2 (5 bases). The CDR3 totals 16 residues. Germline loops: CDR1 MGHDK, CDR2 SYGVNS. V lost 2 bases, J lost 1 base, and 11 bases lay in between. DNA of the CDR3: TGTGCCAGCAGTGAACCGCGAGGGCTGAACACCGGGGAGCTGTTTTTT. It yields the protein CASSEPRGLNTGELFF.

The chain recombines TRBV5-4 with TRBJ2-5, with 8 nucleotides matching TRBD2. This CDR3 has 15 residues. CDR1 and CDR2 from the germline V gene are SGHNT and YYREEE (reference sequence). The V gene end was trimmed by 1 base and the J gene end by 9 bases; junction bases not matched to a gene: 11. CDR3 nucleotide sequence: TGTGCCAGCAGCTTGCAGCGGGGGCCCTTAAAGGCCCAGTACTTC. Translation: CASSLQRGPLKAQYF.

This clone was recorded once. CDR3 protein: CASRRTSGGSNTGELFF. The CDR3 DNA follows: TGTGCCAGCAGGAGGACTAGCGGGGGGTCAAACACCGGGGAGCTGTTTTTT. The rearrangement joins TRBV28 to TRBJ2-2; 14 bases match TRBD2. Trimming took 6 bases from V and 2 from J; bases not matched to a gene: 5. The CDR3 runs 17 residues. Per germline, CDR1 MDHEN and CDR2 SYDVKM.

The chain carries TRBV6-5 and TRBJ1-3; D uncertain. V was pared by 7 bases and J by 0 bases, with 13 bases between. This CDR3 comprises 15 residues. Germline CDR1 MNHEY, CDR2 SVGAGI. CDR3 sequence: CASIRGISSGNTIYF. DNA of the CDR3: TGTGCCAGCATTCGTGGGATAAGCTCTGGAAACACCATATATTTT.

The chain carries TRBV7-8 and TRBJ1-2, with a weak D call TRBD1 (5 bases). The ends were cut back, 5 bases at V and 6 bases at J, with 19 bases in the middle. The CDR3 is 15 amino acids. Germline V CDR1 and CDR2: SGHVS, FQNEAQ. CDR3 in DNA: TGTGCCAGCAGCCTAAGCACTAACGGGGCGAATGGCTACACCTTC. As protein: CASSLSTNGANGYTF.